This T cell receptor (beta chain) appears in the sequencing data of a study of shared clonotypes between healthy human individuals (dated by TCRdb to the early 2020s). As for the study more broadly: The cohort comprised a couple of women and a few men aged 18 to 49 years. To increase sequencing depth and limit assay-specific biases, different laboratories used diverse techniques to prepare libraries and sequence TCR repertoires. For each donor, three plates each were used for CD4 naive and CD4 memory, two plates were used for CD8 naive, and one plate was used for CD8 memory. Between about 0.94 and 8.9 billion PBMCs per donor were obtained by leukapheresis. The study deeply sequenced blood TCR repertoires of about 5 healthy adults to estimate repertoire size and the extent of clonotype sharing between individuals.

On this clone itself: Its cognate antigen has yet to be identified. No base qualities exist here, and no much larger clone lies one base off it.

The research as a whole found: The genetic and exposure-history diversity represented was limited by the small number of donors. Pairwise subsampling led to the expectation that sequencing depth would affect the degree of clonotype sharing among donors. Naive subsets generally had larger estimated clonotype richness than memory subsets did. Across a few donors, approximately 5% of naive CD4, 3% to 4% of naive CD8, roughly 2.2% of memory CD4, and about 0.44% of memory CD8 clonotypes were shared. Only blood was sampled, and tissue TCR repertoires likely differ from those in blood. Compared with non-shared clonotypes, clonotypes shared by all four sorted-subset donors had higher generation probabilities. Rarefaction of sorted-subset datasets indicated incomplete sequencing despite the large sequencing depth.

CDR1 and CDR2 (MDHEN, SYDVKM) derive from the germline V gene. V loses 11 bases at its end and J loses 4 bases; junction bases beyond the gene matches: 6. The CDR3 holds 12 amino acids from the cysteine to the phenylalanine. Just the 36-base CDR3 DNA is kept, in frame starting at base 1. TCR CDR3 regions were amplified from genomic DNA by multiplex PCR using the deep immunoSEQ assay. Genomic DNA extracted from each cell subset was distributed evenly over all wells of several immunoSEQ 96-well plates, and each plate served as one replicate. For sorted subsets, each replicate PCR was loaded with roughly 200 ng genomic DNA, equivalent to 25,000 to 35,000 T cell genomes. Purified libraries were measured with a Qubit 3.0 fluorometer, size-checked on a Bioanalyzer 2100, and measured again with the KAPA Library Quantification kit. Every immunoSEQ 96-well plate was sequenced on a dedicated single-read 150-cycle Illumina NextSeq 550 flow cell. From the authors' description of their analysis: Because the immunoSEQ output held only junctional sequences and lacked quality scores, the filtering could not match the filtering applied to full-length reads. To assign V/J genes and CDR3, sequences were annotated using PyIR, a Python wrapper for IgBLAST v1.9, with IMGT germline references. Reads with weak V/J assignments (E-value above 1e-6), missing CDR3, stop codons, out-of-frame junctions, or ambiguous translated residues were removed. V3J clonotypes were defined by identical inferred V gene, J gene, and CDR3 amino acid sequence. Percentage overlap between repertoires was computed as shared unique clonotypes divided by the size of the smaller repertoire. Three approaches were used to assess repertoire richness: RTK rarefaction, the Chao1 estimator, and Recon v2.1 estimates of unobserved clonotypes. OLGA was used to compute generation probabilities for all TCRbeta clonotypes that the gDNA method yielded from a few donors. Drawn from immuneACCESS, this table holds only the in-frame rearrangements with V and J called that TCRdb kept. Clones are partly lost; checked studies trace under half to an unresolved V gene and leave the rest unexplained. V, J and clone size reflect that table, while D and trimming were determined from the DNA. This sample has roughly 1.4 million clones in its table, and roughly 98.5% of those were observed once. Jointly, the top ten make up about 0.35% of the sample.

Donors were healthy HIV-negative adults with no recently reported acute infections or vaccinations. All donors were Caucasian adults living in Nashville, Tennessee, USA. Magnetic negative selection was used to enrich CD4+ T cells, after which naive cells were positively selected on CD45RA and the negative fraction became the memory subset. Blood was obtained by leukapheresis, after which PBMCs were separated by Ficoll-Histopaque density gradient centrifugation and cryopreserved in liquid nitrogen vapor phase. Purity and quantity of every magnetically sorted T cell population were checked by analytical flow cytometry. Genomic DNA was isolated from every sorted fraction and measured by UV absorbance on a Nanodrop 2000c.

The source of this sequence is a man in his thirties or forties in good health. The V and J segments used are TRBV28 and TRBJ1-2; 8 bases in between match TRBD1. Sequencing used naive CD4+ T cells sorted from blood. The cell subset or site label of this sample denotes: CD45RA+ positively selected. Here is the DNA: TGTGCCGGAGGACAGGGAGGCTATGGCTACACCTTC. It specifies CAGGQGGYGYTF.